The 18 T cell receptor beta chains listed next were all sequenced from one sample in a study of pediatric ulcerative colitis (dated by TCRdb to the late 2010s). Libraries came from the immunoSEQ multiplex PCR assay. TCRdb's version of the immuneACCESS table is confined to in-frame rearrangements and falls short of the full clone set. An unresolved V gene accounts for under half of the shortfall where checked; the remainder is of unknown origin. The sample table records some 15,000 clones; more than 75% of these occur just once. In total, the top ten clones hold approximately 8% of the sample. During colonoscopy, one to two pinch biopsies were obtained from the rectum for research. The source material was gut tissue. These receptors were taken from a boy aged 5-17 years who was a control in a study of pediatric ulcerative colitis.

The CDR3 DNA sequence: TGTGCCAGCAGCTTATTTGGGGGATCCTCTACCTACGAGCAGTACTTC. Protein product: CASSLFGGSSTYEQYF. This sequence joins TRBV7-8 and TRBJ2-7, with D perhaps given as TRBD1 or TRBD2 (5 bases each). Trimming stripped 2 bases from V and 2 bases from J, with 16 bases between. CDR1 is SGHVS and CDR2 is FQNEAQ in the germline V gene. The CDR3 runs to 16 residues.

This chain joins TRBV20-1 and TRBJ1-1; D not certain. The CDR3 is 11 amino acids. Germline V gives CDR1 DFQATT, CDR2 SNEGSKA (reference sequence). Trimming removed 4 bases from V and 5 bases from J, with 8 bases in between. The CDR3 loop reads CSATGLTEAFF. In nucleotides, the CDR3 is TGCAGTGCTACGGGGTTGACTGAAGCTTTCTTT.

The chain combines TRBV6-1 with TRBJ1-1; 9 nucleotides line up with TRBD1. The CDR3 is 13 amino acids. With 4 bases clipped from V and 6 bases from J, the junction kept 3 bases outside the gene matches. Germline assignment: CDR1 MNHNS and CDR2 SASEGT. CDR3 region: CASSAGQGAEAFF. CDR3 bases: TGTGCCAGCAGTGCGGGACAGGGTGCTGAAGCTTTCTTT.

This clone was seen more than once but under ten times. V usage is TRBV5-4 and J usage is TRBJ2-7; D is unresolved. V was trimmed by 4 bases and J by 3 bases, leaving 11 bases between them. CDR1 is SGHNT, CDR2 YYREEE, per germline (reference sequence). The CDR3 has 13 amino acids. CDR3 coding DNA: TGTGCCAGCAGCCAACCCCCTAACTACGAGCAGTACTTC. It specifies CASSQPPNYEQYF.

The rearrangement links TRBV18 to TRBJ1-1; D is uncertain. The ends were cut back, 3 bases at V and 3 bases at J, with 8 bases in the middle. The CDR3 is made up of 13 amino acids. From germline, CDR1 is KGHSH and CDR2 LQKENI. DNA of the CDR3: TGTGCCAGCTCACCTAATCAGGACACTGAAGCTTTCTTT. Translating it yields CASSPNQDTEAFF.

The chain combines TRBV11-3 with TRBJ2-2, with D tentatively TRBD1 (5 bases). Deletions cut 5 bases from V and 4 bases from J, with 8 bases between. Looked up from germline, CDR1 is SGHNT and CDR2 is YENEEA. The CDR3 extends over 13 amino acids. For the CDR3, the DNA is TGTGCCAGCAGCCAGGGATCCACCGGGGAGCTGTTTTTT. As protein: CASSQGSTGELFF.

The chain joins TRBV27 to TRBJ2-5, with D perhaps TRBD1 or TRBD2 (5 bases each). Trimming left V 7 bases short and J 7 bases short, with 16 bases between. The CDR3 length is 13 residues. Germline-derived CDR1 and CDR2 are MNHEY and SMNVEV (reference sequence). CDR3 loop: CASISGTGGTQYF. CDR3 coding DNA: TGTGCCAGCATCTCGGGGACGGGCGGGACCCAGTACTTC.

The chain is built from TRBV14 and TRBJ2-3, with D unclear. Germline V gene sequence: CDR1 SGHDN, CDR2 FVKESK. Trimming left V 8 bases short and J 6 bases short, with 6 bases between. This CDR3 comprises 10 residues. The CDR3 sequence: CASAGDTQYF. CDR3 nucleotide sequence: TGTGCCAGCGCCGGGGATACGCAGTATTTT.

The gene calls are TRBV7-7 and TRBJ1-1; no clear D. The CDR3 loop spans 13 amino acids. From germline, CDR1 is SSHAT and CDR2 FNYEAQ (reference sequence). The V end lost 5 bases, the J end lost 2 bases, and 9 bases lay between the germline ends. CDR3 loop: CASSQTRNTEAFF. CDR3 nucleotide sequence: TGTGCCAGCAGCCAGACAAGAAACACTGAAGCTTTCTTT.

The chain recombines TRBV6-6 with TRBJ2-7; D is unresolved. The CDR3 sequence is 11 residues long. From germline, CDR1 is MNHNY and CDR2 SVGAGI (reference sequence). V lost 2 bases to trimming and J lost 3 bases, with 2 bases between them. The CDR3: CASSYNYEQYF. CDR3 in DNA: TGTGCCAGCAGTTACAACTACGAGCAGTACTTC.

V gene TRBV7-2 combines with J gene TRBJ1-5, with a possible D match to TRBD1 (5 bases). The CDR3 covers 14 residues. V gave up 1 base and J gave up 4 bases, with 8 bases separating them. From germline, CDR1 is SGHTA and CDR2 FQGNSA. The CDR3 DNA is TGTGCCAGCAGCTTAGGTGGGGGGAATCAGCCCCAGCATTTT. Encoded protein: CASSLGGGNQPQHF.

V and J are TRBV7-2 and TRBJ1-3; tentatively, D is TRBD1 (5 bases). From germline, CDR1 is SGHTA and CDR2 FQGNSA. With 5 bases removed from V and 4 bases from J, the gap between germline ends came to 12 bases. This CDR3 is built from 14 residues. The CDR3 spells CASSPGLLGNTIYF. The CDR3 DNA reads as TGTGCCAGCAGCCCAGGGTTACTCGGAAACACCATATATTTT. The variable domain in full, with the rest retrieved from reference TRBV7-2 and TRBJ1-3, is GAGVSQSPSNKVTEKGKDVELRCDPISGHTALYWYRQSLGQGLEFLIYFQGNSAPDKSGLPSDRFSAERTGGSVSTLTIQRTQQEDSAVYLCASSPGLLGNTIYFGEGSWLTVV.

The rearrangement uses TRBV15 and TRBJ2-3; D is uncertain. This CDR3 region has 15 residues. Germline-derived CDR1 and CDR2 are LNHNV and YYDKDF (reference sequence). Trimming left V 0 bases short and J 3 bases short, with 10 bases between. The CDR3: CATSRESIGTDTQYF. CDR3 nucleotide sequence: TGTGCCACCAGCAGAGAAAGCATTGGAACAGATACGCAGTATTTT. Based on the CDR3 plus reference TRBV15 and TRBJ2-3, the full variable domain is DAMVIQNPRYQVTQFGKPVTLSCSQTLNHNVMYWYQQKSSQAPKLLFHYYDKDFNNEADTPDNFQSRRPNTSFCFLDIRSPGLGDTAMYLCATSRESIGTDTQYFGPGTRLTVL.

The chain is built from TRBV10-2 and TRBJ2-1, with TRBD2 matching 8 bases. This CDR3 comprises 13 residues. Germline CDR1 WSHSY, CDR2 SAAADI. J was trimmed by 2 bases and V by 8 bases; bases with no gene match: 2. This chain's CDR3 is CASGSGAYNEQFF. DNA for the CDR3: TGCGCCAGCGGTAGCGGGGCCTACAATGAGCAGTTCTTC.

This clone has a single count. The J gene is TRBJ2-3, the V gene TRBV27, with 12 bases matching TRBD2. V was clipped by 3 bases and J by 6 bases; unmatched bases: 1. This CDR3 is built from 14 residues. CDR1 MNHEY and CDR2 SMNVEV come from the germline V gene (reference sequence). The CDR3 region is CASSFTSGGDTQYF. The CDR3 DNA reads TGTGCCAGCAGTTTTACTAGCGGGGGGGATACGCAGTATTTT.

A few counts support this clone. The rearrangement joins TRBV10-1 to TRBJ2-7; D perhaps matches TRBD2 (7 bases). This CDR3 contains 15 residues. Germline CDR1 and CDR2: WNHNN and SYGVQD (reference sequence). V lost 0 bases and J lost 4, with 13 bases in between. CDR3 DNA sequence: TGCGCCAGCAGTGAGTCGACGGGGGGCACTTACGAGCAGTACTTC. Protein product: CASSESTGGTYEQYF.

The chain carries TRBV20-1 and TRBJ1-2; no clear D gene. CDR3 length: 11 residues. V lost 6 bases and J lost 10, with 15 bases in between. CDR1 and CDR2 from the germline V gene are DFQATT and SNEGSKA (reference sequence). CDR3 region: CSAAEDPLYTF. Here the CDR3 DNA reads TGCAGTGCCGCGGAGGACCCTCTCTACACCTTC.

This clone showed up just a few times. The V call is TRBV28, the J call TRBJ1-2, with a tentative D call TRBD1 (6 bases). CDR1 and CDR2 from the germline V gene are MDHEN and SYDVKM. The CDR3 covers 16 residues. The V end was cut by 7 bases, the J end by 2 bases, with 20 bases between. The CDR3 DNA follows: TGTGCCAGCAACGAACCCGGGACACGCGGCAACTATGGCTACACCTTC. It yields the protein CASNEPGTRGNYGYTF.